Described below is a single T cell receptor (beta chain) sequence and its context. This CDR3 has 12 amino acids. From germline, CDR1 is SGHTS and CDR2 YDEGEE. Between the trimmed V and J ends, which lost 6 bases and 8 bases, there was a span of 14 bases. The data stem from a study of CD8+CD57+ T cells in acquired aplastic anemia. Study-level information: The mean DNA yield obtained from sorted CD4+ and CD8+ cells came to about 3.2 ug.

TCR beta VDJ combinations and CDR3 sequences were profiled from genomic DNA. TCRdb itself ran the reads through MiXCR, one entry per CDR3 protein. This table holds approximately 380,000 distinct CDR3 sequences, 65% to 80% found once. The specimen sequenced was sorted CD4+, CD8+, or CD8+CD57+ T cells (not recorded which) from PBMCs. The chain carries TRBV5-8 and TRBJ1-2; D gene uncertain. The clonotype comes from a human donor in good health, serving as a control. CDR3 DNA sequence: TGTGCCAGCAAATGGGGTGGAGGAGGCTACACCTTC. It codes for CASKWGGGGYTF.